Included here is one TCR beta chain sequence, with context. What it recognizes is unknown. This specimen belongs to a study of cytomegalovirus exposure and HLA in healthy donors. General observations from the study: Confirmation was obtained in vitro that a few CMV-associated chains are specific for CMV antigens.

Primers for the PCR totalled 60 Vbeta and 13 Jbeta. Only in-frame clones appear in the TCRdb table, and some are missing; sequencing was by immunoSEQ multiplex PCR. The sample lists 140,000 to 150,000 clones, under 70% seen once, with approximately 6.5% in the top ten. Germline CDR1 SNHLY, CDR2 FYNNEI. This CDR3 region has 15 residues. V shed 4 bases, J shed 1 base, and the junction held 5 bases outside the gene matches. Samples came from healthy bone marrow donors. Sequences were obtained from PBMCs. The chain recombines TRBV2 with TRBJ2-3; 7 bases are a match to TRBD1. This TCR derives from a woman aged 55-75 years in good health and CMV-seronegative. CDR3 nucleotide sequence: TGTGCCAGCAGTGGACGGGACAGACGCACAGATACGCAGTATTTT. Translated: CASSGRDRRTDTQYF.